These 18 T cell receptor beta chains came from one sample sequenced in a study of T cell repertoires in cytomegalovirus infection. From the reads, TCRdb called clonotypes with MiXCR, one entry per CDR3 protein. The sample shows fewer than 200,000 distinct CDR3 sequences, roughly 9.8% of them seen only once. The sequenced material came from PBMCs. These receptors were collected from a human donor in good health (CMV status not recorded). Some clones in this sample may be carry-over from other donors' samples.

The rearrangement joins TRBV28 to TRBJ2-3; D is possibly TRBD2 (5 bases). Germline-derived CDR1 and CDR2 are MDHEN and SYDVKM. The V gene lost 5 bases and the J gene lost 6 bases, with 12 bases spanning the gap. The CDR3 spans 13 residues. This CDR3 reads CASSLATLDTQYF. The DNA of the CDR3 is TGTGCCAGCAGTCTAGCAACATTGGATACGCAGTATTTT.

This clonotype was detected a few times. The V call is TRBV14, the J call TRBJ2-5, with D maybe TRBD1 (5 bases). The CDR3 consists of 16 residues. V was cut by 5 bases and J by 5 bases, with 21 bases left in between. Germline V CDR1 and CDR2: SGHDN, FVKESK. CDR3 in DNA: TGTGCCAGCAGCAGCTTGCCAGGGAACATGGAGGAGACCCAGTACTTC. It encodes CASSSLPGNMEETQYF.

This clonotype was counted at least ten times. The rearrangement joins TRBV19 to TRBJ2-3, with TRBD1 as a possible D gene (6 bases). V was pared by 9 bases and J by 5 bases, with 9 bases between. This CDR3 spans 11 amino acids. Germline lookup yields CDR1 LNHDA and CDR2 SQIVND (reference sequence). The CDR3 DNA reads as TGTGCCAGCCTCAGGGGAGATACGCAGTATTTT. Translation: CASLRGDTQYF.

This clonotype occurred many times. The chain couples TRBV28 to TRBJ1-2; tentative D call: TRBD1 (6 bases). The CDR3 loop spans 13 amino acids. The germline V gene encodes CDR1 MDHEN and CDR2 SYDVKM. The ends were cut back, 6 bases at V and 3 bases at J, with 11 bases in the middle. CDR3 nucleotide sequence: TGTGCCAGCAGGCTAAGGGGGGACTATGGCTACACCTTC. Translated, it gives CASRLRGDYGYTF.

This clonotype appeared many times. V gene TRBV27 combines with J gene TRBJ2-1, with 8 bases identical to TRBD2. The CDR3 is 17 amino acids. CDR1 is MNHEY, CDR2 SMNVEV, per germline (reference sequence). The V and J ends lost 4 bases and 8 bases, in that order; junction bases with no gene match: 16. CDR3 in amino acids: CASSYQGRKRETDEQFF. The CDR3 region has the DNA TGTGCCAGCAGTTACCAGGGGAGAAAGCGGGAGACGGATGAGCAGTTCTTC.

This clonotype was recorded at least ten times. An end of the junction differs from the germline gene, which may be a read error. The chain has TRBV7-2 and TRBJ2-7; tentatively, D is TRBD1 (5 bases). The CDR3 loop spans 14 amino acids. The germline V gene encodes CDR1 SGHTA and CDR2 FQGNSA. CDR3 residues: CASGLGQGSYEQYF. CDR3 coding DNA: TGTGCCAGCGGCTTAGGGCAGGGTTCCTACGAGCAGTACTTC.

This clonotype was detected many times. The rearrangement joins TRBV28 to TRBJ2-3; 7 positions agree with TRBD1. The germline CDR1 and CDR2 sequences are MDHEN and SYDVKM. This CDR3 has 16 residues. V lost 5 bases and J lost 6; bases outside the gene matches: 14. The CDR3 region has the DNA TGTGCCAGCAGTATTTTGAGGACAGGTGGCGCGGATACGCAGTATTTT. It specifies CASSILRTGGADTQYF.

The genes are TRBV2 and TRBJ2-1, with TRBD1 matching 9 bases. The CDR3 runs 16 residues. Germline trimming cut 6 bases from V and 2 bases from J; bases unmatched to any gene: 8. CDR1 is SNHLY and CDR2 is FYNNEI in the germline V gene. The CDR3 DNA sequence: TGTGCCAGCAGAAAACACGGGACAGGGACCTACAATGAGCAGTTCTTC. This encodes CASRKHGTGTYNEQFF.

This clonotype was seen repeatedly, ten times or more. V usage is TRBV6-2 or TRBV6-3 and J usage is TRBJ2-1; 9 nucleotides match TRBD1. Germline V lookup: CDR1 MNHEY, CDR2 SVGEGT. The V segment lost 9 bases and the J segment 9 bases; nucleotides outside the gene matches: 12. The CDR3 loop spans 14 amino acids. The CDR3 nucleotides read TGTGCCAGTACCGGGACAGGGAAACCATCTGAGCAGTTCTTC. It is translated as CASTGTGKPSEQFF.

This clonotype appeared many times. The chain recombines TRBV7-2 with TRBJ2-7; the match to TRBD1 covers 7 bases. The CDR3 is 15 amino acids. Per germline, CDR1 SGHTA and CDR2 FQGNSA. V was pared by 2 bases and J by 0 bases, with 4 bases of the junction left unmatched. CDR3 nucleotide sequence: TGTGCCAGCAGCTTATCGGCAGGGGGCTCCTACGAGCAGTACTTC. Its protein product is CASSLSAGGSYEQYF. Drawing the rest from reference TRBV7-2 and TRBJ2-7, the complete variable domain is GAGVSQSPSNKVTEKGKDVELRCDPISGHTALYWYRQSLGQGLEFLIYFQGNSAPDKSGLPSDRFSAERTGGSVSTLTIQRTQQEDSAVYLCASSLSAGGSYEQYFGPGTRLTVT.

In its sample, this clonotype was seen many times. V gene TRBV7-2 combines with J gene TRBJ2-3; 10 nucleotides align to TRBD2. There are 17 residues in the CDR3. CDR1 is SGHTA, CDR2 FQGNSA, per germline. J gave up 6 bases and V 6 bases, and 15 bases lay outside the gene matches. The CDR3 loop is CASSRNKPGAGGDTQYF. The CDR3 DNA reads TGTGCCAGCAGTCGAAACAAACCCGGAGCGGGAGGGGATACGCAGTATTTT.

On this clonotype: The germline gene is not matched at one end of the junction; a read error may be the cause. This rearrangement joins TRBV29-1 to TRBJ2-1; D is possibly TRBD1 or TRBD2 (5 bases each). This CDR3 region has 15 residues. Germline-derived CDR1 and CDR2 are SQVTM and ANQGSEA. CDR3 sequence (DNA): TGCAGCGTTCCCCTGGCAGGGAGCGCCTACAATGAGCAGTGCTTC. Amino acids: CSVPLAGSAYNEQCF.

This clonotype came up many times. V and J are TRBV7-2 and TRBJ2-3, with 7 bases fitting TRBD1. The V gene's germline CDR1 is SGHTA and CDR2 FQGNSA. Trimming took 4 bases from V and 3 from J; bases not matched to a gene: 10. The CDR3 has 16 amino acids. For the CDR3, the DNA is TGTGCCAGCAGCTCCCCCAGACAGGGTCGGACAGATACGCAGTATTTT. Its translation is CASSSPRQGRTDTQYF.

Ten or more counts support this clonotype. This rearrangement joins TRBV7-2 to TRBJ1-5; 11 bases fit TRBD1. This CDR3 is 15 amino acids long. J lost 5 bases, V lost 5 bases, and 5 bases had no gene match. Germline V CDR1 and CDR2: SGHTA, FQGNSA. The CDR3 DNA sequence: TGTGCCAGCAGCCCTCGGACAGGGGGCCATCAGCCCCAGCATTTT. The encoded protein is CASSPRTGGHQPQHF.

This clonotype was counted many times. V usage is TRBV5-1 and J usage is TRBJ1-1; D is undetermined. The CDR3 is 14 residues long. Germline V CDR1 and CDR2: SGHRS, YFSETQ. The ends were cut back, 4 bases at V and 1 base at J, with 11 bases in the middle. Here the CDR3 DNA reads TGCGCCAGCAGCCCTCCTCTCTCGAACACTGAAGCTTTCTTT. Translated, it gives CASSPPLSNTEAFF.

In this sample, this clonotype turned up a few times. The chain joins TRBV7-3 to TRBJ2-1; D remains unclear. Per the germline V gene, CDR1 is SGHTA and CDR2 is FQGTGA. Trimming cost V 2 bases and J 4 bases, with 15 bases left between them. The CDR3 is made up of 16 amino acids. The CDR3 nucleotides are TGTGCCAGCAGCTTAGGTTCGGCAGAGCCTTACAATGAGCAGTTCTTC. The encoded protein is CASSLGSAEPYNEQFF.

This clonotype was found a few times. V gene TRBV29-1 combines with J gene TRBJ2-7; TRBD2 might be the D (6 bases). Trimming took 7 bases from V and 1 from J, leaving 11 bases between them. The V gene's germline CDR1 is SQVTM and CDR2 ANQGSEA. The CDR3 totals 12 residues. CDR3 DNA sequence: TGCAGCGCCCTGGGGGGTTCCTACGAGCAGTACTTC. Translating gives CSALGGSYEQYF.

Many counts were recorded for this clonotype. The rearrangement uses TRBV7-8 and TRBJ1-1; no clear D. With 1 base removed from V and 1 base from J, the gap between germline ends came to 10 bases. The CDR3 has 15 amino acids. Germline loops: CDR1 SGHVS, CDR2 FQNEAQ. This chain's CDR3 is CASSLDRAGNTEAFF. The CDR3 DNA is TGTGCCAGCAGCTTAGATAGGGCAGGGAACACTGAAGCTTTCTTT. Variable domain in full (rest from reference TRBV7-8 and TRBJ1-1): GAGVSQSPRYKVAKRGQDVALRCDPISGHVSLFWYQQALGQGPEFLTYFQNEAQLDKSGLPSDRFFAERPEGSVSTLKIQRTQQEDSAVYLCASSLDRAGNTEAFFGQGTRLTVV.